The 23 T cell receptor beta chains below all came from one sample that was sequenced in a study of siplizumab effects on memory and regulatory T cells. The repertoire was sequenced with immunoSEQ multiplex PCR; TCRdb's copy has only in-frame clones and lacks some. This repertoire shows 85,000 to 95,000 clones, over 85% found once; its top ten account for around 0.31%. The material sequenced was non-Treg CD4+ T cells sorted from blood. All receptors derive from a human donor in good health.

This clone appeared once. The V call is TRBV5-1, the J call TRBJ2-4; 10 bases agree with TRBD2. Germline CDR1 SGHRS, CDR2 YFSETQ. The CDR3 extends over 15 amino acids. V dropped 2 bases and J dropped 1; count of bases not matched to a gene: 0. CDR3 region: CASSLLAGAKNIQYF. In DNA form, the CDR3 reads TGCGCCAGCAGCTTACTAGCGGGGGCCAAAAACATTCAGTACTTC.

This chain connects TRBV29-1 to TRBJ2-6; the D gene could be TRBD1 or TRBD2 (5 bases each). The CDR3 is 15 residues long. Trimming removed 8 bases at V and 0 bases at J, with 14 bases between. Germline CDR1 reads SQVTM; CDR2 reads ANQGSEA. The chain's CDR3 is CSIGTASSGANVLTF. CDR3 in DNA: TGCAGCATTGGGACGGCGAGCTCTGGGGCCAACGTCCTGACTTTC.

The chain employs TRBV5-1 and TRBJ1-1; D might be TRBD1 (6 bases). Germline V gene sequence: CDR1 SGHRS, CDR2 YFSETQ. V shed 0 bases and J shed 9 bases, with 18 bases lying between them. There are 15 residues in the CDR3. The CDR3 here is CASSLGGRGADKAFF. In nucleotides, the CDR3 is TGCGCCAGCAGCTTGGGCGGGAGGGGGGCTGATAAAGCTTTCTTT.

CDR3 protein: CASSAGTGGVGIQYF. The CDR3 bases are TGTGCCAGCAGCGCCGGGACAGGGGGCGTAGGCATTCAGTACTTC. The V and J genes are TRBV11-3 and TRBJ2-4, with TRBD1 identical over 12 bases. This CDR3 spans 15 amino acids. V was pared by 5 bases and J by 9 bases, with 8 bases of the junction left unmatched. Germline V gives CDR1 SGHNT, CDR2 YENEEA. Variable domain in full (rest from reference TRBV11-3 and TRBJ2-4): EAGVVQSPRYKIIEKKQPVAFWCNPISGHNTLYWYLQNLGQGPELLIRYENEEAVDDSQLPKDRFSAERLKGVDSTLKIQPAELGDSAVYLCASSAGTGGVGIQYFGAGTRLSVL.

The rearrangement uses TRBV15 and TRBJ2-1; the match to TRBD2 covers 9 bases. Looked up from germline, CDR1 is LNHNV and CDR2 is YYDKDF (reference sequence). The CDR3 spans 16 residues. V shed 3 bases and J 4 bases; nucleotides not matched to a gene: 7. CDR3 DNA: TGTGCCACCAGCAGTGCGGGAGCGGGAGGATACAATGAGCAGTTCTTC. Its protein is CATSSAGAGGYNEQFF.

The genes are TRBV5-1 and TRBJ2-5; TRBD1 agrees at 12 bases. The J call is doubtful: the DNA matches TRBJ2-7 better. The CDR3 totals 15 residues. Germline loops: CDR1 SGHRS, CDR2 YFSETQ. DNA for the CDR3: TGCGCCAGCAGCTGGACCGGGACAGGGGGCGACGAGCAGTACTTC. Translation gives CASSWTGTGGDEQYF.

This rearrangement joins TRBV19 to TRBJ1-5; no clear D gene. This CDR3 is built from 15 residues. V was clipped by 5 bases and J by 3 bases, with 14 bases between them. From germline, CDR1 is LNHDA and CDR2 SQIVND (reference sequence). As DNA, the CDR3 is TGTGCCAGTAGTGAGAGGTGGACTCCCAATCAGCCCCAGCATTTT. Translation: CASSERWTPNQPQHF.

This clone was recorded only once. This chain joins TRBV19 and TRBJ2-5, with TRBD2 identical over 10 bases. V was clipped by 4 bases and J by 2 bases; unmatched bases: 7. Germline V gives CDR1 LNHDA, CDR2 SQIVND (reference sequence). The CDR3 loop spans 16 amino acids. CDR3 amino acids: CASSRGLAPPQETQYF. DNA for the CDR3: TGTGCCAGTAGTAGGGGACTAGCGCCTCCACAAGAGACCCAGTACTTC.

The chain joins TRBV7-9 to TRBJ1-1; a weak D match, TRBD1 (6 bases). Germline CDR1 is SEHNR and CDR2 is FQNEAQ (reference sequence). The CDR3 length is 11 residues. V gave up 6 bases and J gave up 8 bases, with 10 bases separating them. CDR3 DNA sequence: TGTGCCAGCAGGCAGGACAGAGAAGCTTTCTTT. It codes for CASRQDREAFF.

V gene TRBV6-5 combines with J gene TRBJ2-1, with TRBD1 as a possible D gene (6 bases). Trimming removed 6 bases from V and 4 bases from J, with 13 bases in between. The CDR3 extends over 14 amino acids. Germline V gene data show CDR1 as MNHEY and CDR2 as SVGAGI. Here the CDR3 DNA reads TGTGCCAGCAGCCGAGGGGGAAGGTACAATGAGCAGTTCTTC. This gives the protein CASSRGGRYNEQFF.

V gene TRBV6-6 combines with J gene TRBJ2-7; D may correspond to TRBD1 or TRBD2 (7 bases each). Germline V lookup: CDR1 MNHNY, CDR2 SVGAGI (reference sequence). The V end lost 7 bases, the J end lost 5 bases, and 12 bases lay between the germline ends. This CDR3 has 12 amino acids. The CDR3 reads CASTRGRDEQYF. As DNA, the CDR3 is TGTGCCAGCACCAGGGGGAGGGACGAGCAGTACTTC.

The chain has TRBV18 and TRBJ1-1; 8 bases agree with TRBD1. V shed 3 bases, J shed 7 bases, and the junction held 1 base outside the gene matches. This CDR3 is 12 amino acids long. Germline lookup yields CDR1 KGHSH and CDR2 LQKENI. CDR3 nucleotides: TGTGCCAGCTCACCGACAGGGGATGAAGCTTTCTTT. It is translated as CASSPTGDEAFF.

The gene calls are TRBV5-4 and TRBJ2-7, with 9 bases aligning to TRBD1. This CDR3 has 13 residues. CDR1 and CDR2 from the germline V gene are SGHNT and YYREEE (reference sequence). V lost 8 bases, J lost 1 base, and 4 bases stayed unmatched. Here the CDR3 reads CASGTGSSYEQYF. The CDR3 DNA sequence: TGTGCCAGTGGGACAGGGTCATCCTACGAGCAGTACTTC.

The DNA for the CDR3 is TGTGCCAGCAGAACCGGGACGGGGGCTTACGAGCAGTACTTC. This translates into CASRTGTGAYEQYF. V is TRBV27 and J is TRBJ2-7; D tentatively fits TRBD1 or TRBD2 (6 bases each). The ends were cut back, 6 bases at V and 4 bases at J, with 16 bases in the middle. The CDR3 has 14 residues. Germline V gene lookup returns CDR1 MNHEY and CDR2 SMNVEV (reference sequence).

The genes are TRBV5-4 and TRBJ1-1; the D gene is possibly TRBD1 (5 bases). The CDR3 spans 14 residues. Looked up from germline, CDR1 is SGHNT and CDR2 is YYREEE (reference sequence). V was trimmed by 4 bases and J by 3 bases, leaving 13 bases between them. The CDR3 DNA reads as TGTGCCAGCAGCATCGGGAGGGACCACACTGAAGCTTTCTTT. It is translated as CASSIGRDHTEAFF.

J is TRBJ2-3 and V is TRBV19, with 8 positions matching TRBD2. The germline CDR1 and CDR2 sequences are LNHDA and SQIVND (reference sequence). The V segment lost 3 bases and the J segment 1 base; nucleotides outside the gene matches: 3. The CDR3 is 15 residues long. This CDR3 reads CASSIPAGGTDTQYF. The CDR3 coding sequence is TGTGCCAGTAGTATCCCAGCGGGAGGCACAGATACGCAGTATTTT.

The V gene is TRBV7-3, the J gene TRBJ2-5, with D possibly TRBD2 on 7 matching bases. Germline V lookup: CDR1 SGHTA, CDR2 FQGTGA. V was clipped by 1 base and J by 5 bases, with 17 bases between them. This CDR3 comprises 16 residues. The CDR3 spells CASSLSGGGAWETQYF. The CDR3 bases are TGTGCCAGCAGCTTAAGTGGCGGGGGCGCCTGGGAGACCCAGTACTTC.

J is TRBJ1-4 and V is TRBV5-1; tentatively, D is TRBD1 (5 bases). Germline V gives CDR1 SGHRS, CDR2 YFSETQ. V dropped 7 bases and J dropped 8 bases, with 15 bases sitting between them. The length of the CDR3 is 13 residues. The CDR3 spells CASRQGWKEKLFF. As DNA, the CDR3 is TGCGCCAGCCGGCAGGGATGGAAGGAAAAACTGTTTTTT.

The count of this clone is one. The chain employs TRBV6-5 and TRBJ2-3; no definite D call. With 4 bases removed from V and 2 bases from J, the gap between germline ends came to 10 bases. The CDR3 runs 14 residues. Germline values: CDR1 MNHEY, CDR2 SVGAGI. The CDR3 coding sequence is TGTGCCAGCAGTTGGCGGAGCCACACAGATACGCAGTATTTT. It codes for CASSWRSHTDTQYF.

The J gene is TRBJ2-6, the V gene TRBV5-4; D call uncertain. This CDR3 has 15 residues. CDR1 and CDR2 from the germline V gene are SGHNT and YYREEE (reference sequence). Between the trimmed V and J ends, which lost 1 base and 1 base, there was a span of 6 bases. CDR3 region: CASSLNPSGANVLTF. CDR3 in DNA: TGTGCCAGCAGCTTGAATCCTTCTGGGGCCAACGTCCTGACTTTC.

J is TRBJ2-3 and V is TRBV7-9; 10 bases align to TRBD1. Germline CDR1 and CDR2: SEHNR and FQNEAQ (reference sequence). This CDR3 comprises 18 residues. Losses at the gene ends were 1 base for V and 0 bases for J; bases not matched to a gene: 7. The CDR3 region is CASSLGTGGSSSTDTQYF. The CDR3 bases are TGTGCCAGCAGCTTAGGGACAGGGGGTTCGAGTAGCACAGATACGCAGTATTTT. Using reference TRBV7-9 and TRBJ2-3 for the parts outside the CDR3, the full variable domain is DTGVSQNPRHKITKRGQNVTFRCDPISEHNRLYWYRQTLGQGPEFLTYFQNEAQLEKSRLLSDRFSAERPKGSFSTLEIQRTEQGDSAMYLCASSLGTGGSSSTDTQYFGPGTRLTVL.

The rearrangement uses TRBV2 and TRBJ1-1; 9 nucleotides agree with TRBD1. V was pared by 7 bases and J by 4 bases, with 10 bases of the junction left unmatched. Germline-derived CDR1 and CDR2 are SNHLY and FYNNEI. This CDR3 is 15 amino acids long. The CDR3 sequence is CASKDSGTGSTEAFF. CDR3 sequence (DNA): TGTGCCAGCAAGGACAGCGGGACAGGGTCCACTGAAGCTTTCTTT.

V gene TRBV2 combines with J gene TRBJ1-5; maybe TRBD1 (5 bases). There are 16 residues in the CDR3. V lost 4 bases and J 0 bases, leaving 13 bases between the germline ends. Germline CDR1 is SNHLY and CDR2 is FYNNEI. Here the CDR3 reads CASSGRQLPSNQPQHF. CDR3 bases: TGTGCCAGCAGTGGGCGACAGCTACCTAGCAATCAGCCCCAGCATTTT. Filled out from reference TRBV2 and TRBJ1-5, the complete variable domain reads EPEVTQTPSHQVTQMGQEVILRCVPISNHLYFYWYRQILGQKVEFLVSFYNNEISEKSEIFDDQFSVERPDGSNFTLKIRSTKLEDSAMYFCASSGRQLPSNQPQHFGDGTRLSIL.